A single sample is the source of the 14 T cell receptor beta chains below, sequenced in a study of blood T cell repertoires in COVID-19. Assay: immunoSEQ multiplex PCR; the TCRdb copy retains only in-frame clones and omits some. The sample lists around 110,000 clones; 65% to 85% were seen once. The material sequenced was peripheral blood. These receptor sequences come from a woman in her 70s with acute or convalescent COVID-19.

The rearrangement joins TRBV19 to TRBJ1-2, with 7 positions matching TRBD1. The CDR3 is made up of 15 amino acids. The J segment lost 4 bases and the V segment lost 1 base, leaving 6 bases of the junction unmatched. Germline loops: CDR1 LNHDA, CDR2 SQIVND (reference sequence). The CDR3 spells CASSIGTGALYGYTF. The DNA for the CDR3 is TGTGCCAGTAGTATAGGAACAGGGGCCCTCTATGGCTACACCTTC.

The V call is TRBV19, the J call TRBJ1-2, with a tentative D call TRBD1 (5 bases). CDR1 LNHDA and CDR2 SQIVND come from the germline V gene (reference sequence). This CDR3 contains 14 residues. V was pared by 6 bases and J by 4 bases, with 15 bases between. Here the CDR3 reads CASRLPDRVYGYTF. CDR3 bases: TGTGCCAGTAGGCTACCCGACAGAGTCTATGGCTACACCTTC.

This clone has a single count. The V and J genes are TRBV7-2 and TRBJ1-2, with D unresolved. The CDR3 loop spans 15 amino acids. Deletions cut 0 bases from V and 1 base from J, with 9 bases between. Germline loops: CDR1 SGHTA, CDR2 FQGNSA. As DNA, the CDR3 is TGTGCCAGCAGCTTAGCGGGCCAGAATAACTATGGCTACACCTTC. It translates to CASSLAGQNNYGYTF.

V and J are TRBV7-6 and TRBJ2-1; TRBD2 matches at 12 bases. This CDR3 region has 15 residues. Trimming took 6 bases from V and 5 from J; bases not matched to a gene: 5. Germline lookup yields CDR1 SGHVS and CDR2 FNYEAQ. CDR3 sequence reads: CASSPSGGANNEQFF. In DNA, the CDR3 is TGTGCCAGCAGTCCTAGCGGGGGGGCAAACAATGAGCAGTTCTTC.

This sequence joins TRBV11-2 and TRBJ1-1; D gene ambiguous. The CDR3 extends over 14 amino acids. The V end lost 0 bases, the J end lost 3 bases, and 8 bases lay between the germline ends. Looked up from germline, CDR1 is SGHAT and CDR2 is FQNNGV. This CDR3 is CASSLDRIDTEAFF. CDR3 bases: TGTGCCAGCAGCTTAGACAGAATCGACACTGAAGCTTTCTTT.

The chain carries TRBV5-1 and TRBJ1-5, with D uncertain. The CDR3 runs to 13 residues. Germline V gene lookup returns CDR1 SGHRS and CDR2 YFSETQ. V was pared by 0 bases and J by 5 bases, with 6 bases between. CDR3 loop: CASSLDRDQPQHF. The CDR3 bases are TGCGCCAGCAGCTTGGACAGAGATCAGCCCCAGCATTTT.

The rearrangement uses TRBV5-1 and TRBJ2-7; 7 bases agree with TRBD2. Germline V CDR1 and CDR2: SGHRS, YFSETQ. The CDR3 runs to 13 residues. V trimming: 2 bases; J trimming: 6 bases; junction bases outside the gene matches: 5. CDR3 loop: CASSFSGDGEQYF. CDR3 DNA sequence: TGCGCCAGCAGCTTCAGCGGGGACGGCGAGCAGTACTTC.

V usage is TRBV11-2 and J usage is TRBJ1-1; D ambiguous. CDR1 is SGHAT and CDR2 is FQNNGV in the germline V gene. V lost 5 bases to trimming and J lost 9 bases, with 16 bases between them. CDR3 size: 13 residues. CDR3 in amino acids: CASSEGGRRKAFF. As DNA, the CDR3 is TGTGCCAGCAGCGAAGGAGGGCGCAGGAAAGCTTTCTTT.

The chain uses TRBV20-1 and TRBJ1-1; 7 positions agree with TRBD1. J lost 2 bases, V lost 3 bases, and 6 bases had no gene match. Germline V gene lookup returns CDR1 DFQATT and CDR2 SNEGSKA (reference sequence). The CDR3 contains 14 residues. The CDR3 loop is CSASDGTVNTEAFF. The DNA for the CDR3 is TGCAGTGCTAGTGACGGGACAGTAAACACTGAAGCTTTCTTT.

The V and J genes are TRBV18 and TRBJ1-2, with no clear D. The CDR3 consists of 15 residues. With 2 bases removed from V and 5 bases from J, the gap between germline ends came to 15 bases. CDR1 is KGHSH, CDR2 LQKENI, per germline. The chain's CDR3 is CASSPEANRMYGYTF. Written as DNA, the CDR3 is TGTGCCAGCTCACCAGAGGCCAATAGGATGTATGGCTACACCTTC.

This clone was counted once. V is TRBV5-1 and J is TRBJ1-4, with D unclear. The germline gives CDR1 SGHRS, CDR2 YFSETQ. V was clipped by 7 bases and J by 3 bases, with 13 bases between them. The CDR3 has 14 amino acids. The CDR3 DNA follows: TGCGCCAGCGCAGAAGGGAGTTCTAATGAAAAACTGTTTTTT. Encoded protein: CASAEGSSNEKLFF.

The chain joins TRBV7-9 to TRBJ1-4; a weak D match, TRBD1 (6 bases). From germline, CDR1 is SEHNR and CDR2 FQNEAQ (reference sequence). The CDR3 is 14 residues long. The V and J ends lost 2 bases and 10 bases respectively, with 14 bases between them. CDR3 region: CASSLSTGFGKLFF. Written as DNA, the CDR3 is TGTGCCAGCAGCTTATCGACAGGCTTTGGAAAACTGTTTTTT.

This clone was detected once. The rearrangement uses TRBV6-2 or TRBV6-3 and TRBJ2-2, with D possibly being TRBD1 (5 bases). Germline V gene data show CDR1 as MNHEY and CDR2 as SVGEGT. The CDR3 is made up of 14 amino acids. V was shortened by 2 bases and J by 5 bases, with 9 bases between the two germline ends. CDR3 nucleotide sequence: TGTGCCAGCAGTTACGGACAAATAACCGGGGAGCTGTTTTTT. Translating it yields CASSYGQITGELFF.

The chain couples TRBV4-3 to TRBJ1-2, with D unresolved. Germline lookup yields CDR1 LGHNA and CDR2 YSLEER. The V gene lost 1 base and the J gene lost 4 bases, with 16 bases spanning the gap. This CDR3 has 16 amino acids. In DNA, the CDR3 is TGCGCCAGCAGCCAAGCCCTCGGGGAAAAGGGCTATGGCTACACCTTC. Amino acid sequence: CASSQALGEKGYGYTF.